These 13 T cell receptor beta chains originate from one sample sequenced in a study of cytomegalovirus exposure and HLA in healthy donors (dated by TCRdb to about 2017). The library relied on the immunoSEQ multiplex PCR assay. A mixture of 60 forward primers for TCR Vbeta segments and 13 reverse primers for TCR Jbeta segments was used in the multiplex PCR. Sourced from immuneACCESS, this table was stored by TCRdb with only in-frame sequences that have V and J called. A share of the clones is absent; for the studies checked, an unresolved V gene accounts for under half, and the remainder has no known explanation. In all, the sample holds more than 65,000 clones, and 60% to 80% of those were seen once. 6% of the sample is held by the ten biggest clonotypes. Sequencing input: PBMCs. These receptors were taken from a female donor in good health and CMV-seronegative.

This chain uses TRBV5-1 with TRBJ2-7; 8 bases map to TRBD1. The germline gives CDR1 SGHRS, CDR2 YFSETQ. With V trimmed by 2 bases and J by 2 bases, 9 bases remained unmatched. This CDR3 spans 16 amino acids. The CDR3 DNA reads TGCGCCAGCAGCTTATATCCGGGACAGGCCGCCTACGAGCAGTACTTC. This gives the protein CASSLYPGQAAYEQYF.

The gene calls are TRBV28 and TRBJ2-3; 7 bases are a match to TRBD2. The CDR3 sequence is 13 residues long. Germline-derived CDR1 and CDR2 are MDHEN and SYDVKM. After removal of 2 bases from V and 4 bases from J, the junction contained 0 bases not matched to a gene. This CDR3 is CASSLTSADTQYF. The CDR3 nucleotides read TGTGCCAGCAGTTTAACTAGCGCAGATACGCAGTATTTT.

The chain links TRBV30 to TRBJ1-2; D gene unclear. Per germline, CDR1 GTSNPN and CDR2 SVGIG (reference sequence). Trimming took 2 bases from V and 2 from J, leaving 9 bases between them. The CDR3 loop spans 13 amino acids. CDR3 in amino acids: CAWSIDANYGYTF. Written as DNA, the CDR3 is TGTGCCTGGAGTATTGATGCGAACTATGGCTACACCTTC.

This clone is a singleton in its sample. This chain links TRBV5-1 with TRBJ2-7, with 8 bases lining up with TRBD1. With 4 bases clipped from V and 2 bases from J, the junction kept 8 bases outside the gene matches. Germline V gene sequence: CDR1 SGHRS, CDR2 YFSETQ. The CDR3 contains 15 residues. CDR3 in amino acids: CASSPPQQGAYEQYF. The CDR3 bases are TGCGCCAGCAGCCCCCCGCAACAGGGGGCCTACGAGCAGTACTTC.

This rearrangement joins TRBV5-6 to TRBJ2-5; weak D call: TRBD1 (7 bases). Trimming cost V 4 bases and J 3 bases, with 13 bases left between them. Germline V lookup: CDR1 SGHDT, CDR2 YYEEEE. This CDR3 comprises 14 residues. CDR3 residues: CASSGGTAEETQYF. The DNA for the CDR3 is TGTGCCAGCAGCGGCGGGACAGCTGAAGAGACCCAGTACTTC.

The V gene is TRBV5-5, the J gene TRBJ2-7; TRBD1 matches 7 bases. CDR3 size: 16 residues. Germline CDR1 and CDR2: SGHKS and YYEKEE (reference sequence). V lost 3 bases and J lost 4; bases outside the gene matches: 13. The chain's CDR3 is CASSSDTGTATYEQYF. The CDR3, as DNA: TGTGCCAGCAGCTCCGATACCGGGACAGCAACTTACGAGCAGTACTTC.

The chain combines TRBV25-1 with TRBJ1-2; TRBD1 is a possible D gene (6 bases). The CDR3 covers 13 residues. Per the germline V gene, CDR1 is MGHDK and CDR2 is SYGVNS. V lost 4 bases to trimming and J lost 7 bases, with 13 bases between them. DNA for the CDR3: TGTGCCAGCAGTGTTAACGACAGGATTGGCTACACCTTC. This sequence encodes CASSVNDRIGYTF.

This clone was picked up one time. V gene TRBV15 combines with J gene TRBJ2-5; TRBD1 is a possible D gene (6 bases). The CDR3 sequence is 15 residues long. Germline V gene data show CDR1 as LNHNV and CDR2 as YYDKDF (reference sequence). Deletions cut 5 bases from V and 5 bases from J, with 18 bases between. The CDR3 DNA reads as TGTGCCACCAGCCCTCAACAGGGTCGATCGGAGACCCAGTACTTC. Translating gives CATSPQQGRSETQYF.

This chain links TRBV5-1 with TRBJ2-7; perhaps TRBD1 as D (5 bases). Trimming took off 0 bases at V and 5 bases at J, with 12 bases between the two ends. Germline V gene sequence: CDR1 SGHRS, CDR2 YFSETQ. This CDR3 is 14 amino acids long. CDR3 coding DNA: TGCGCCAGCAGCTTGGGGGGCGCGATGAACGAGCAGTACTTC. Translating gives CASSLGGAMNEQYF.

The V gene is TRBV4-1, the J gene TRBJ2-5, with TRBD2 as a possible D gene (6 bases). The DNA end is more similar to TRBJ2-7, so the J call may be wrong. This CDR3 region has 15 residues. Germline-derived CDR1 and CDR2 are MGHRA and YSYEKL. Here the CDR3 DNA reads TGCGCCAGCAGCCAAGCCGGGGGTAGCTCCTACGAGCAGTACTTC. This encodes CASSQAGGSSYEQYF.

This chain connects TRBV4-1 to TRBJ2-7, with 8 bases identical to TRBD2. The CDR3 totals 20 residues. After removal of 4 bases from V and 3 bases from J, the junction contained 23 bases not matched to a gene. Germline V gene sequence: CDR1 MGHRA, CDR2 YSYEKL. The CDR3, as DNA: TGCGCCAGCAGCCCAGATACTACGCGGGAGGAATCTTATCTAAACTACGAGCAGTACTTC. The encoded protein is CASSPDTTREESYLNYEQYF.

This clone came up a few times. The chain couples TRBV5-8 to TRBJ1-1; TRBD1 matches at 9 bases. Germline lookup yields CDR1 SGHTS and CDR2 YDEGEE. This CDR3 comprises 17 residues. The junction had 11 bases not matched to a gene; V was cut back by 0 bases and J by 5 bases. This CDR3 is CASSLGSRDRVRTEAFF. CDR3 nucleotides: TGTGCCAGCAGCTTGGGGTCTAGGGACAGGGTACGGACTGAAGCTTTCTTT.

V usage is TRBV11-2 and J usage is TRBJ2-7, with 7 bases matching TRBD2. V trimming: 4 bases; J trimming: 3 bases; junction bases outside the gene matches: 12. CDR3 length: 16 amino acids. Germline loops: CDR1 SGHAT, CDR2 FQNNGV. The CDR3 sequence is CASSSLAGVLNYEQYF. DNA for the CDR3: TGTGCCAGCAGCTCGTTAGCGGGCGTATTAAACTACGAGCAGTACTTC.